This is a list of T cell receptor beta chains from one sample in a study of blood T cell repertoires in COVID-19. Sequenced by immunoSEQ multiplex PCR; TCRdb stores in-frame clones only, minus some. The table lists 150,000 to 200,000 clones, around 80% of them singletons. Specimen: PBMCs or T cells enriched from blood (not recorded which). All receptors come from a woman aged 55-70 years who had recovered from COVID-19. Both conserved end residues are part of each CDR3. Each record gives: V gene, J gene, D gene, clone size, CDR3 protein, CDR3 DNA. D genes are given only for firm matches. The size of a clone is reported for some rows only, either as once, few or many, or as a class for expanded clones.

>TRBV5-6|TRBJ2-7|TRBD2|NA
CASSPGLAGGEQYF
TGTGCCAGCAGCCCGGGACTAGCGGGGGGTGAGCAGTACTTC
>TRBV7-3|TRBJ2-3|TRBD2|NA
CASSPRLAGGPGDTQYF
TGTGCCAGCAGCCCCCGACTAGCGGGAGGGCCTGGGGATACGCAGTATTTT
>TRBV3-1/TRBV3-2|TRBJ1-2|TRBD1|NA
CASSLPGQGINGYTF
TGTGCCAGCAGCCTTCCGGGACAGGGGATCAATGGCTACACCTTC
>TRBV28|TRBJ1-4|TRBD1|NA
CASNPWDTGATNEKLFF
TGTGCCAGCAACCCGTGGGACACAGGGGCCACTAATGAAAAACTGTTTTTT
>TRBV3-1/TRBV3-2|TRBJ2-7|TRBD2|NA
CASSQAGSSGRAYEQYF
TGTGCCAGCAGCCAAGCGGGTTCTAGCGGGAGAGCCTACGAGCAGTACTTC
>TRBV2|TRBJ1-5|NA|NA
CASSFRGQPQHF
TGTGCCAGCAGTTTCAGGGGCCAGCCCCAGCATTTT
>TRBV6-5|TRBJ2-7|TRBD2|NA
CASRPRGGTYEQYF
TGTGCCAGCCGGCCTCGGGGGGGCACCTACGAGCAGTACTTC
>TRBV9|TRBJ1-6|NA|NA
CASSPEPGHPSALHF
TGTGCCAGCAGCCCAGAGCCGGGACACCCCTCGGCCCTCCACTTT
>TRBV27|TRBJ2-5|TRBD1|once
CASSATRGYQETQYF
TGTGCCAGCAGTGCCACCAGGGGGTACCAAGAGACCCAGTACTTC
>TRBV19|TRBJ1-5|NA|NA
CASSVHEGNSNQPQHF
TGTGCCAGTAGTGTCCACGAGGGTAACAGCAATCAGCCCCAGCATTTT
>TRBV27|TRBJ1-1|NA|NA
CASSLMGGSTEAFF
TGTGCCAGCAGTTTAATGGGAGGAAGTACTGAAGCTTTCTTT
>TRBV7-9|TRBJ2-3|TRBD2|NA
CASSLAGTLTSGRGYF
TGTGCCAGCAGCTTAGCGGGAACCCTTACTAGCGGGAGAGGATATTTT
>TRBV4-1|TRBJ1-5|TRBD1|NA
CASSPNGQGAQPQHF
TGCGCCAGCAGCCCGAACGGACAGGGAGCTCAGCCCCAGCATTTT
>TRBV7-2|TRBJ1-1|TRBD1|NA
CASSSSGTGGEAFF
TGTGCCAGCAGCTCCTCTGGGACAGGGGGCGAAGCTTTCTTT
>TRBV4-1|TRBJ2-1|TRBD2|NA
CASSHRTSGGYNEQFF
TGCGCCAGCAGCCACCGAACTAGCGGGGGTTACAATGAGCAGTTCTTC
>TRBV2|TRBJ1-4|NA|NA
CASLATNEKLFF
TGTGCCAGTCTTGCAACTAATGAAAAACTGTTTTTT
>TRBV11-2|TRBJ2-5|TRBD2|NA
CASSLDLAGGRETQYF
TGTGCCAGCAGCTTAGACCTAGCGGGGGGGCGGGAGACCCAGTACTTC
>TRBV4-1|TRBJ1-3|NA|NA
CASSQRGDRNTIYF
TGCGCCAGCAGCCAACGGGGGGATAGAAACACCATATATTTT
>TRBV5-1|TRBJ2-7|TRBD1|few
CASSVDRASYEQYF
TGCGCCAGCAGCGTGGACAGGGCCTCCTACGAGCAGTACTTC
>TRBV24-1|TRBJ1-1|NA|NA
CATSDPLGVTEAFF
TGTGCCACCAGTGACCCCCTCGGGGTAACTGAAGCTTTCTTT
>TRBV12-3/TRBV12-4|TRBJ2-7|TRBD1|once
CASRLDRDEQYF
TGTGCCAGCAGACTAGACAGGGACGAGCAGTACTTC
>TRBV7-8|TRBJ1-1|TRBD1|once
CASSSGQGGGTEAFF
TGTGCCAGCAGCTCAGGGCAGGGGGGCGGCACTGAAGCTTTCTTT
>TRBV5-1|TRBJ2-5|NA|few
CASSLVPMGAETQYF
TGCGCCAGCAGCTTGGTGCCGATGGGGGCAGAGACCCAGTACTTC
>TRBV28|TRBJ2-1|TRBD2|NA
CATRPGLAGLYNEQFF
TGTGCCACCAGACCGGGACTAGCGGGGCTCTACAATGAGCAGTTCTTC
>TRBV5-1|TRBJ2-1|TRBD2|NA
CASSLLAGGRREQFF
TGCGCCAGCAGCTTACTAGCGGGAGGGCGGCGTGAGCAGTTCTTC
>TRBV18|TRBJ2-1|NA|few
CASSPVSFHEQFF
TGTGCCAGCTCACCTGTTAGCTTCCATGAGCAGTTCTTC
>TRBV10-3|TRBJ1-2|NA|NA
CAISEERYGYTF
TGTGCCATCAGTGAAGAGAGATATGGCTACACCTTC
>TRBV6-5|TRBJ1-6|NA|NA
CASTGSFESPLHF
TGTGCCAGCACAGGCAGTTTCGAATCACCCCTCCACTTT
>TRBV7-9|TRBJ2-5|NA|NA
CASTVQETQYF
TGTGCCAGCACCGTACAAGAGACCCAGTACTTC
>TRBV4-2|TRBJ2-7|TRBD2|NA
CASSSTGLAARSEQYF
TGTGCCAGCAGCTCGACCGGACTAGCGGCGCGAAGTGAGCAGTACTTC
>TRBV19|TRBJ1-1|NA|few
CASRVGGDAEAFF
TGTGCCAGTAGGGTGGGAGGGGACGCTGAAGCTTTCTTT
>TRBV3-1/TRBV3-2|TRBJ1-2|NA|few
CASSQARGYGYTF
TGTGCCAGCAGCCAAGCCAGGGGCTATGGCTACACCTTC
>TRBV18|TRBJ1-3|TRBD1|NA
CASSLGQGATGNTIYF
TGTGCCAGCTCACTGGGACAGGGGGCAACTGGAAACACCATATATTTT
>TRBV28|TRBJ2-1|NA|NA
CASSSPRGKNQFF
TGTGCCAGCAGTTCCCCTCGCGGGAAAAATCAGTTCTTC
>TRBV28|TRBJ2-5|NA|NA
CASSSRLDYLQETQYF
TGTGCCAGCAGTTCAAGGTTGGACTATCTTCAAGAGACCCAGTACTTC
>TRBV11-3|TRBJ2-3|TRBD1|NA
CASSGRTGMTDTQYF
TGTGCCAGCTCCGGAAGGACAGGGATGACAGATACGCAGTATTTT
>TRBV28|TRBJ2-2|NA|NA
CASSLSKGLVGELFF
TGTGCCAGCAGTTTGAGTAAGGGGCTGGTCGGGGAGCTGTTTTTT
>TRBV2|TRBJ2-7|TRBD2|NA
CASERDYGASYEQYF
TGTGCCAGCGAGAGGGACTATGGCGCCTCCTACGAGCAGTACTTC
>TRBV7-6|TRBJ2-7|TRBD2|NA
CASSPASGGTFFYEQYF
TGTGCCAGCAGCCCAGCCTCGGGGGGGACTTTCTTCTACGAGCAGTACTTC
>TRBV7-2|TRBJ1-5|NA|NA
CASSLRQGNQPQHF
TGTGCCAGCAGCCTAAGACAGGGCAATCAGCCCCAGCATTTT
>TRBV18|TRBJ2-7|NA|NA
CASSIRDNSYEQYF
TGTGCCAGCTCAATCAGGGACAACTCCTACGAGCAGTACTTC
>TRBV11-2|TRBJ2-7|TRBD1|NA
CASSLTGGEQYF
TGTGCCAGCAGCTTGACAGGGGGCGAACAGTACTTC
>TRBV5-1|TRBJ2-7|NA|NA
CASSSRGIQGTSSYEQYF
TGCGCCAGCAGTTCTCGCGGCATACAGGGGACTAGCTCCTACGAGCAGTACTTC
>TRBV19|TRBJ1-5|NA|NA
CASSIGWQGNQPQHF
TGTGCCAGTAGTATAGGCTGGCAGGGTAATCAGCCCCAGCATTTT
>TRBV12-3/TRBV12-4|TRBJ1-1|NA|NA
CASSLGTAAEAFF
TGTGCCAGCAGTTTAGGGACAGCTGCGGAAGCTTTCTTT
>TRBV5-1|TRBJ1-4|NA|few
CASSTGQSTNEKLFF
TGCGCCAGCAGCACGGGACAATCAACTAATGAAAAACTGTTTTTT
>TRBV5-5|TRBJ1-1|TRBD1|NA
CASSADRGAEAFF
TGTGCCAGCAGCGCCGACAGGGGCGCTGAAGCTTTCTTT
>TRBV28|TRBJ2-1|TRBD1|NA
CASQTGGRSYNEQFF
TGTGCCAGTCAAACAGGGGGCCGCTCCTACAATGAGCAGTTCTTC
>TRBV28|TRBJ2-2|NA|once
CASSLTVTGELFF
TGTGCCAGCAGTTTAACTGTAACCGGGGAGCTGTTTTTT